This T cell receptor (beta chain) was observed in a study of T-cell reconstitution after alpha-beta-depleted transplantation in children. Study findings and constraints: T cells produced anew were the main source of T-cell counts and diversity one year after transplant. About two months after transplant, alpha-beta T cells reportedly came from several hundred expanded graft clones. At day 60, the high TCRbeta diversity found in some patients originated from recipient T cells and thymic progenitors that had survived.

Molecular barcoding with unique molecular identifiers was used for the TCRbeta library. MiXCR was run by TCRdb on the PCR reads, yielding one entry per CDR3 protein. The profile shows some 200,000 distinct CDR3 sequences, about 6% of them singletons. This clonotype was counted at least ten times. Its antigen remains unidentified. The CDR3 is made up of 16 amino acids. V lost 4 bases, J lost 4 bases, and 4 bases stayed unmatched. The germline CDR1 and CDR2 sequences are SGHTA and FQGNSA. The rearrangement uses TRBV7-2 and TRBJ2-2; 12 nucleotides agree with TRBD2. This TCR was sampled from a girl under three years old with combined immunodeficiency, due to receive a stem cell transplant. The sample was PBMCs, taken before TCRalphabeta/CD19-depleted stem cell transplant. DNA for the CDR3: TGTGCCAGCAGCTCGGGGACTAGCGGGTCCACCGGGGAGCTGTTTTTT. Amino acid sequence: CASSSGTSGSTGELFF.